This is a list of T cell receptor beta chains from one sample in a study of blood T cells in healthy people across ages. TCRdb processed the 5' RACE reads anew with MiXCR; each CDR3 protein has one entry. Of 1.5 million or so distinct CDR3 sequences listed, approximately 39% are singletons. The sample consisted of blood. The source of these receptors is a woman younger than 35 in good health. Each CDR3 is given with its conserved first and last residue. D genes are given only for firm matches. Where a row states a size, it is once, few, many or the class of an expanded clone; other rows omit it.

.,TRBV6-5,.,TRBJ2-7,CASSLNSGYEQYF,TGTGCCAGCAGTTTGAATTCCGGCTACGAGCAGTACTTC
TRBD2,TRBV9,.,TRBJ2-1,CASSAPRAGENEQFF,TGTGCCAGCAGCGCCCCTCGGGCGGGAGAGAATGAGCAGTTCTTC
TRBD2,TRBV2,.,TRBJ2-1,CASSDRAGWDNEQFF,TGTGCCAGCAGTGATCGAGCGGGGTGGGACAATGAGCAGTTCTTC
TRBD1,TRBV28,few,TRBJ2-3,CAGRRQGIDTQYF,TGTGCCGGCCGCAGACAGGGAATAGATACGCAGTATTTT
TRBD1,TRBV9,.,TRBJ1-1,CASSALGTGDTEAFF,TGTGCCAGCAGCGCCCTGGGGACAGGGGACACTGAAGCTTTCTTT
TRBD2,TRBV20-1,.,TRBJ2-5,CSARGQGSGRREETQYF,TGCAGTGCTAGAGGCCAGGGGAGCGGGAGAAGGGAAGAGACCCAGTACTTC
TRBD1,TRBV10-3,.,TRBJ2-3,CAIKDPGRGLHLSTDTQYF,TGTGCCATCAAGGACCCGGGCAGGGGGCTACACCTTAGCACAGATACGCAGTATTTT
TRBD2,TRBV7-3,.,TRBJ2-1,CASSLTATRTSGNYSEQFF,TGTGCCAGCAGCCTGACCGCCACCAGGACTAGCGGCAACTACAGTGAGCAGTTCTTC
.,TRBV29-1,.,TRBJ1-4,CSVEGGANEKLFF,TGCAGCGTTGAAGGGGGGGCTAATGAAAAACTGTTTTTT
TRBD2,TRBV4-3,.,TRBJ2-7,CASSQAMAGEAYEQYF,TGCGCCAGCAGCCAAGCGATGGCGGGAGAGGCGTACGAGCAGTACTTC
.,TRBV18,.,TRBJ2-1,CASSVLDPAAARRLFF,TGTGCCAGCTCGGTCCTGGACCCAGCGGCGGCAAGGAGGTTGTTCTTC
.,TRBV4-3,.,TRBJ2-6,CASSQDPTGPSSGANVLTF,TGCGCCAGCAGCCAAGACCCAACAGGGCCTTCCTCTGGGGCCAACGTCCTGACTTTC
.,TRBV6-1,.,TRBJ1-6,CASSDTVSLHF,TGTGCCAGCAGTGATACCGTCTCCCTCCACTTT
.,TRBV20-1,.,TRBJ2-7,CSVSTGASSYNEQYF,TGCAGTGTCTCGACGGGGGCAAGCTCCTACAATGAGCAGTACTTC
TRBD1,TRBV20-1,few,TRBJ1-2,CSAGGGGQENNYGYTF,TGCAGTGCTGGGGGGGGAGGACAGGAGAATAACTATGGCTACACCTTC
.,TRBV12-3/TRBV12-4,.,TRBJ2-2,CASSPQVSGELFF,TGTGCCAGCAGTCCACAGGTTTCGGGGGAGCTGTTTTTT
.,TRBV20-1,few,TRBJ1-1,CSASLGTVNTEAFF,TGCAGTGCTAGCTTAGGGACGGTGAACACTGAAGCTTTCTTT
.,TRBV7-6,.,TRBJ2-5,CASSLGTTWAKIQETQYF,TGTGCCAGCAGCTTAGGGACTACCTGGGCTAAGATCCAAGAGACCCAGTACTTC
.,TRBV15,.,TRBJ2-3,CATSRNRKDTQYF,TGTGCCACCAGCAGAAACAGGAAAGATACACAGTATTTT
TRBD2,TRBV5-1,.,TRBJ2-1,CASSLIGTSTNEQFF,TGCGCCAGCAGCCTGATAGGGACTAGTACGAATGAGCAGTTCTTC
.,TRBV5-1,many,TRBJ2-1,CASSLDIIYNEQFF,TGCGCCAGCAGCTTGGATATAATCTACAATGAGCAGTTCTTC
.,TRBV12-3/TRBV12-4,many,TRBJ2-1,CASSLQVSAGGQFF,TGTGCCAGCAGTTTACAAGTATCGGCAGGTGGGCAGTTCTTC
TRBD1,TRBV29-1,.,TRBJ2-7,CSILDRGYDEQYF,TGCAGCATTTTGGACAGGGGGTATGACGAGCAGTACTTC
TRBD1,TRBV27,few,TRBJ2-5,CASSKQGARNEQYF,TGTGCCAGCAGTAAACAGGGGGCTCGGAATGAGCAGTACTTC
TRBD1,TRBV12-5,.,TRBJ2-1,CASGMTGGHQETQFF,TGTGCTAGTGGTATGACAGGGGGCCACCAAGAGACCCAGTTCTTC
.,TRBV7-9,few,TRBJ1-4,CASSLSGGANEKLFF,TGTGCCAGCAGCTTGAGCGGGGGGGCTAATGAAAAACTGTTTTTT
TRBD1,TRBV20-1,few,TRBJ2-1,CSAYVLGQGVAEQFF,TGCAGTGCTTACGTATTAGGACAGGGGGTAGCTGAGCAGTTCTTC
.,TRBV12-3/TRBV12-4,.,TRBJ2-7,CASTEGLYSYEQYF,TGTGCCAGCACCGAGGGACTGTACTCCTACGAGCAGTACTTC
.,TRBV4-1,.,TRBJ1-2,CASSQDIQGYGYTF,TGCGCCAGCAGCCAAGATATCCAGGGCTATGGCTACACCTTC
.,TRBV6-5,.,TRBJ2-1,CASTGLIHNEQFF,TGTGCCAGCACGGGCCTAATCCACAATGAGCAGTTCTTC
TRBD1,TRBV6-2/TRBV6-3,.,TRBJ2-7,CASSSHGTGHYEQYF,TGTGCCAGCAGTTCACACGGGACAGGGCACTACGAGCAGTACTTC
.,TRBV5-1,few,TRBJ2-3,CASSLAGMETDTQYF,TGCGCCAGCAGCTTGGCCGGAATGGAAACAGATACGCAGTATTTT
TRBD1,TRBV6-2/TRBV6-3,.,TRBJ2-2,CASRHPGQGGTGELFF,TGTGCCAGCAGGCATCCCGGACAGGGGGGCACCGGGGAGCTGTTTTTT
.,TRBV9,few,TRBJ1-2,CASSLIDNYGYTF,TGTGCCAGCAGCCTAATAGACAACTATGGCTACACCTTC
TRBD1,TRBV25-1,few,TRBJ2-7,CASSESTGQGFYEQYF,TGTGCCAGCAGTGAATCCACCGGACAGGGCTTCTACGAGCAGTACTTC
.,TRBV11-2,.,TRBJ2-1,CASGDNYNEQFF,TGTGCCAGCGGGGACAACTACAATGAGCAGTTCTTC
.,TRBV20-1,.,TRBJ2-7,CSAIPRGYEQYF,TGCAGTGCTATTCCCCGGGGCTACGAGCAGTACTTC
.,TRBV7-3,few,TRBJ1-2,CASSPSPQSGYTF,TGTGCCAGCAGCCCCTCACCCCAGAGTGGCTACACCTTC
TRBD1,TRBV28,few,TRBJ2-7,CASSTLDRGSKRTQYF,TGTGCCAGCAGTACCCTCGACAGGGGAAGTAAGAGAACCCAGTACTTC
TRBD1,TRBV7-2,.,TRBJ1-2,CASSLSGGAFGYTF,TGTGCCAGCAGCTTATCAGGGGGCGCGTTTGGCTACACCTTC
TRBD2,TRBV4-3,few,TRBJ2-3,CASSPSGSDTDTQYF,TGCGCCAGCAGTCCTAGCGGTTCGGACACAGATACGCAGTATTTT
TRBD1,TRBV20-1,.,TRBJ1-2,CSASRTGAGYGYTF,TGCAGTGCTTCCCGGACAGGGGCGGGGTATGGCTACACCTTC
TRBD1,TRBV28,.,TRBJ1-1,CASKSDREGEAFF,TGTGCCAGCAAAAGTGACAGGGAAGGAGAAGCTTTCTTT
.,TRBV6-4,.,TRBJ1-1,CASSDKLNTEAFF,TGTGCCAGCAGTGATAAATTGAACACTGAAGCTTTCTTT
TRBD2,TRBV14,few,TRBJ2-7,CASSPAPGLENYEQYF,TGTGCCAGCAGCCCTGCACCGGGACTAGAAAACTACGAGCAGTACTTC